This T cell receptor beta chain was captured in a study of shared clonotypes between healthy human individuals. Study-level results: Sharing across a handful of donors was seen in approximately 5.2% of naive CD4 clonotypes.

Of note for this clone: Its target is unknown.

Assay execution proceeded at the deep level. Generated by immunoSEQ multiplex PCR, the TCRdb table keeps only in-frame clones and is missing some. The table includes roughly 1,500,000 clones, around 98.5% detected once. From germline, CDR1 is LNHNV and CDR2 YYDKDF (reference sequence). This CDR3 is built from 13 residues. V dropped 3 bases and J dropped 7 bases, with 13 bases sitting between them. The chain employs TRBV15 and TRBJ2-7, with D possibly matching TRBD2 (5 bases). Sequencing was carried out using naive CD4+ T cells sorted from blood. The subset: CD45RA+ positively selected. The sequence came from a man aged 25-45 years in good health. As DNA, the CDR3 is TGTGCCACCAGCAGTGTAGGACCGGGGGAGCAGTACTTC. This translates into CATSSVGPGEQYF.